This T cell receptor (beta chain) came from a study of a mutant IDH1 vaccine in newly diagnosed glioma. Study-level background: During weeks 1, 3, 5, 7, 11, 15, 19 and 23, patients received eight vaccinations.

In regard to this clone: Antigen: not known.

The protocol was immunoSEQ multiplex PCR, while the TCRdb copy is restricted to in-frame clones and leaves out a portion. This sample has 35,000 to 50,000 clones, with 80% to 95% found just once. Time point: week 23, last vaccination. The vaccine gave 300 ug of a 20-mer mutant IDH1 peptide subcutaneously per dose. The input for sequencing was PBMCs, taken from a glioma patient whose treatment included an IDH1 peptide vaccine. This clonotype was sampled from a man in his fifties or sixties with glioma.

For the CDR3, the DNA is TGTGCCAGCAGCTTAGATAAGGCAGGGGGATACACCGGGGAGCTGTTTTTT. Translating it yields CASSLDKAGGYTGELFF. The V gene is TRBV7-2, the J gene TRBJ2-2; 7 bases agree with TRBD1. Trimming removed 1 base from V and 3 bases from J; junction bases left unmatched: 8. CDR1 and CDR2 from the germline V gene are SGHTA and FQGNSA. CDR3 length: 17 amino acids.